The 5 T cell receptor beta chains below come from one sample, sequenced in a study of post-analysis software for immune sequencing data. The TCR beta cDNA libraries contained unique molecular identifiers. TCRdb reanalysed the PCR reads using MiXCR and keeps one entry per CDR3 protein. The repertoire includes over 150,000 distinct CDR3 sequences, about 29% of them detected once, and roughly 1.6% sits in the top ten. Study findings and constraints: A few TRBV segments appeared more often in patients than in controls, and TRBV5-6, TRBV5-1 and TRBV20-1 were among these.

Their antigen targets remain unknown. Sequences were obtained from blood. The source is a girl aged 10 to 17 with multiple sclerosis.

This clonotype was counted only a few times. The J gene is TRBJ2-3, the V gene TRBV5-4, with D possibly matching TRBD1 (6 bases). The CDR3 length is 18 residues. V shed 3 bases and J shed 3 bases, with 23 bases lying between them. Germline lookup yields CDR1 SGHNT and CDR2 YYREEE (reference sequence). In DNA, the CDR3 is TGTGCCAGCAGCTCTCTACTGGGGGCAGGACGGGCAACAGATACGCAGTATTTT. This translates into CASSSLLGAGRATDTQYF.

The V call is TRBV11-2, the J call TRBJ1-3; the D is unclear. The CDR3 is 12 residues long. CDR1 SGHAT and CDR2 FQNNGV come from the germline V gene. Trimming removed 7 bases at V and 4 bases at J, with 8 bases between. CDR3 nucleotides: TGTGCCAGCACCATGACAGGAAACACCATATATTTT. It is translated as CASTMTGNTIYF. Full variable domain (missing parts from reference TRBV11-2 and TRBJ1-3): EAGVAQSPRYKIIEKRQSVAFWCNPISGHATLYWYQQILGQGPKLLIQFQNNGVVDDSQLPKDRFSAERLKGVDSTLKIQPAKLEDSAVYLCASTMTGNTIYFGEGSWLTVV.

As regards this clonotype: One end of the junction does not line up with germline, which may come from a read error. The rearrangement links TRBV5-1 to TRBJ1-1; D gene unclear. The CDR3 spans 13 residues. In germline, CDR1 is SGHRS, CDR2 YFSETQ. The CDR3 DNA is TGCGCCAGCGGCTTGGTAGGGAACACTGAAGCTTTCTTT. Its protein is CASGLVGNTEAFF.

This clonotype came up many times. The chain links TRBV20-1 to TRBJ2-3, with 7 bases that match TRBD2. Losses at the gene ends were 7 bases for V and 1 base for J; bases not matched to a gene: 5. In germline, CDR1 is DFQATT, CDR2 SNEGSKA (reference sequence). This CDR3 region has 13 residues. The CDR3 loop is CSGDREGTDTQYF. DNA of the CDR3: TGCAGTGGAGACCGGGAGGGCACAGATACGCAGTATTTT.

This clonotype was counted at least ten times. The chain couples TRBV9 to TRBJ2-1, with a tentative D call TRBD1 (7 bases). Trimming took 3 bases from V and 10 from J, leaving 17 bases between them. The CDR3 has 14 residues. From germline, CDR1 is SGDLS and CDR2 YYNGEE. CDR3 in DNA: TGTGCCAGCAGCGAGGGGGGAACGGACAGGGAGCAGTTCTTC. This sequence encodes CASSEGGTDREQFF.